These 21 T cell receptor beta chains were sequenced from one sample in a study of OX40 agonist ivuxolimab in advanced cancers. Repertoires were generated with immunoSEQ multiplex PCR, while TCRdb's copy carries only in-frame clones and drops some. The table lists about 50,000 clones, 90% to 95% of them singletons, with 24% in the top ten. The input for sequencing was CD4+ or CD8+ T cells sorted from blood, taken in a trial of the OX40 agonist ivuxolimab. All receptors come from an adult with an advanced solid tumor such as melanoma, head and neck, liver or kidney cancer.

CDR3 protein: CASSTRQGTYGYTF. CDR3 sequence (DNA): TGTGCCAGCAGCACGAGACAGGGAACGTATGGCTACACCTTC. V usage is TRBV13 and J usage is TRBJ1-2; 7 bases align to TRBD1. Germline trimming cut 5 bases from V and 5 bases from J; bases unmatched to any gene: 8. The CDR3 length is 14 residues. Germline loops: CDR1 PRHDT, CDR2 FYEKMQ (reference sequence).

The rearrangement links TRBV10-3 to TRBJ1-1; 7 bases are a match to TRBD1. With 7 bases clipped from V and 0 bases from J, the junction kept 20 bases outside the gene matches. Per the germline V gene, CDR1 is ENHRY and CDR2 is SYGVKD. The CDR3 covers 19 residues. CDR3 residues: CAINAGTEPSPFMNTEAFF. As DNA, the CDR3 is TGTGCCATCAACGCCGGGACAGAGCCTTCCCCCTTTATGAACACTGAAGCTTTCTTT.

This chain's CDR3 is CASSLVVSEQFF. The CDR3 region has the DNA TGTGCCAGCAGCTTAGTCGTTTCGGAGCAGTTCTTC. The V and J genes are TRBV7-6 and TRBJ2-1; D gene ambiguous. The CDR3 runs to 12 residues. The V gene lost 1 base and the J gene lost 10 bases, with 8 bases spanning the gap. Germline assignment: CDR1 SGHVS and CDR2 FNYEAQ.

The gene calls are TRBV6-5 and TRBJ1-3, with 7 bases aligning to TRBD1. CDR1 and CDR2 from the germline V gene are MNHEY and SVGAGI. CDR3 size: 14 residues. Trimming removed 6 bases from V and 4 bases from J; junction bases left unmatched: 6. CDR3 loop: CASSRGGIGNTIYF. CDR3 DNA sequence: TGTGCCAGCAGCAGGGGGGGGATCGGAAACACCATATATTTT.

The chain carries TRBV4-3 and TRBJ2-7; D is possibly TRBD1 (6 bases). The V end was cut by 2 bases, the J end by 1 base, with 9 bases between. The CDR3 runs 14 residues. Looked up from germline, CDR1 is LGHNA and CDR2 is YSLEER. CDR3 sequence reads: CASSQLGQSYEQYF. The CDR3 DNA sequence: TGCGCCAGCAGCCAATTAGGACAGTCCTACGAGCAGTACTTC.

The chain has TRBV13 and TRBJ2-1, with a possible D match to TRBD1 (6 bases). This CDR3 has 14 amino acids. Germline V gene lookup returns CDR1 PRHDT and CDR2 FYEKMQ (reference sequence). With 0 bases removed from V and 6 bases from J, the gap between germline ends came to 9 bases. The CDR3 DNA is TGTGCCAGCAGCTTAGGCACAGGGCTCAATGAGCAGTTCTTC. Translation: CASSLGTGLNEQFF.

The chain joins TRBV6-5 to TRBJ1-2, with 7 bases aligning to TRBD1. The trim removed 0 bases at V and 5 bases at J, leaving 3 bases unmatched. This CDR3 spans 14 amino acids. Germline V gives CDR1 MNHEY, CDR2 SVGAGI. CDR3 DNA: TGTGCCAGCAGTTACTCCAGACAGGGTTATGGCTACACCTTC. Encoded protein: CASSYSRQGYGYTF.

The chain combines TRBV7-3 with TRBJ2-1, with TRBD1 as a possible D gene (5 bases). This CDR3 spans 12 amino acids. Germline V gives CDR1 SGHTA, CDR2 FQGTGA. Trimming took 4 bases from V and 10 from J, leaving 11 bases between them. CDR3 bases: TGTGCCAGCAGCTCGGGTGCAGGGGAGCAGTTCTTC. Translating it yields CASSSGAGEQFF.

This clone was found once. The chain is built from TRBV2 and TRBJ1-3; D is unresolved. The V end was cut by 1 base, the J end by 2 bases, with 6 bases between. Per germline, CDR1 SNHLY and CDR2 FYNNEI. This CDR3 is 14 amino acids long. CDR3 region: CASSEGSAGNTIYF. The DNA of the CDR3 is TGTGCCAGCAGTGAAGGTTCAGCTGGAAACACCATATATTTT.

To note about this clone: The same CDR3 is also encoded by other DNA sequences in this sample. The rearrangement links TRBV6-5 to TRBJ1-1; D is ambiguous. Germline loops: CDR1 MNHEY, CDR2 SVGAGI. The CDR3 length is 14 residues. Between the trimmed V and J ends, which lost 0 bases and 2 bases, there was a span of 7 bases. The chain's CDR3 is CASSYSRVNTEAFF. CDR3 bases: TGTGCCAGCAGTTACTCTCGAGTCAACACTGAAGCTTTCTTT.

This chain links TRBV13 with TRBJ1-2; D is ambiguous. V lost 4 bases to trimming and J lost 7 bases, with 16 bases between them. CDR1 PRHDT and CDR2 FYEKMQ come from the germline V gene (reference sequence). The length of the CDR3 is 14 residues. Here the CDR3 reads CASSSLGDPGGYTF. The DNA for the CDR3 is TGTGCCAGCAGCTCCCTTGGGGATCCAGGTGGCTACACCTTC.

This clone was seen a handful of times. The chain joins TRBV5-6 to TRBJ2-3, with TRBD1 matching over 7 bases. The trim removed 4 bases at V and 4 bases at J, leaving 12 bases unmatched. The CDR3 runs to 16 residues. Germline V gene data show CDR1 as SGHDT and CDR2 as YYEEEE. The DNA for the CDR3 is TGTGCCAGCAGCCTTTCGGAGAGGGGGCGAGCAGATACGCAGTATTTT. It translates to CASSLSERGRADTQYF. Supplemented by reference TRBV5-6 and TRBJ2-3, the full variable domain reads DAGVTQSPTHLIKTRGQQVTLRCSPKSGHDTVSWYQQALGQGPQFIFQYYEEEERQRGNFPDRFSGHQFPNYSSELNVNALLLGDSALYLCASSLSERGRADTQYFGPGTRLTVL.

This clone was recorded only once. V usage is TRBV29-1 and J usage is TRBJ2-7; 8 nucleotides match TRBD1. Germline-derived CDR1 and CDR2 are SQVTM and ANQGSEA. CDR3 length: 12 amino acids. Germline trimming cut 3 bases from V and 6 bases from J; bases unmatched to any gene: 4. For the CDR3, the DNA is TGCAGCGTTGAGGGCAGGGGGCCCGAGCAGTACTTC. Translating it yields CSVEGRGPEQYF.

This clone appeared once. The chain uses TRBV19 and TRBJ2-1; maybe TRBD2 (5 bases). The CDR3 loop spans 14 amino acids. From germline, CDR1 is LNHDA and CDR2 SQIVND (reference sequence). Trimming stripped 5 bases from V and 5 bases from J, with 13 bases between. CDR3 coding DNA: TGTGCCAGTAGTTCTCGGGGAGCCCACAATGAGCAGTTCTTC. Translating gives CASSSRGAHNEQFF. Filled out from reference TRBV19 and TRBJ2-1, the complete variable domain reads DGGITQSPKYLFRKEGQNVTLSCEQNLNHDAMYWYRQDPGQGLRLIYYSQIVNDFQKGDIAEGYSVSREKKESFPLTVTSAQKNPTAFYLCASSSRGAHNEQFFGPGTRLTVL.

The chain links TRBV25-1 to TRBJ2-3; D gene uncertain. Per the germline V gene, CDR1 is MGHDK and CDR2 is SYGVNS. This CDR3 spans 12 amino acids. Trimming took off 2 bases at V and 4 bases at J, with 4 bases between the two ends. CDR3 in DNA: TGTGCCAGCAGTGAAGTAGCAGATACGCAGTATTTT. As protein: CASSEVADTQYF.

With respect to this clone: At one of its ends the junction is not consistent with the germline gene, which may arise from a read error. The CDR3 bases are TGTGCTAGCAGCTTAGGACCGGGTCCCCCTGGCGATGAGCAGTTCTTC. This sequence encodes CASSLGPGPPGDEQFF. The chain carries TRBV7-7 and TRBJ2-1; no firm D call. Germline assignment: CDR1 SSHAT and CDR2 FNYEAQ (reference sequence). This CDR3 region has 16 residues.

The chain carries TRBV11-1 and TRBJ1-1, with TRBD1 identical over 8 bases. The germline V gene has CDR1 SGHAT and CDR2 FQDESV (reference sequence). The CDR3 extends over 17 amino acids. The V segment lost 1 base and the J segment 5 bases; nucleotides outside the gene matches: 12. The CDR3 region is CASSLVRGRGLGTEAFF. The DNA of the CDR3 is TGTGCCAGCAGCTTAGTACGGGGCAGGGGGCTCGGAACTGAAGCTTTCTTT.

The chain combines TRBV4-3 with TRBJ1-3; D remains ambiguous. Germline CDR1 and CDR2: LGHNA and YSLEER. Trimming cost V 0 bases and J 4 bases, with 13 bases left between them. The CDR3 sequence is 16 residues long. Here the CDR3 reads CASSQDIASGGNTIYF. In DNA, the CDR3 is TGCGCCAGCAGCCAAGATATCGCCTCGGGAGGAAACACCATATATTTT.

The CDR3 loop is CASSHPAVGGNEQFF. CDR3 nucleotide sequence: TGTGCCAGCAGCCATCCTGCGGTAGGGGGCAATGAGCAGTTCTTC. The chain joins TRBV11-2 to TRBJ2-1; a possible D gene is TRBD1 (6 bases). The germline V and J ends were trimmed by 5 bases and 6 bases, with 17 bases remaining between them. This CDR3 is built from 15 residues. Germline-derived CDR1 and CDR2 are SGHAT and FQNNGV.

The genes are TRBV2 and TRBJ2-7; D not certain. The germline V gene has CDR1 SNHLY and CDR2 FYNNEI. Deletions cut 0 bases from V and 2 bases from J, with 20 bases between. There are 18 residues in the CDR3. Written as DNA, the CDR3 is TGTGCCAGCAGTGAAGCGCTAGGACCTCCTATAGCTCCCTACGAGCAGTACTTC. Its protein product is CASSEALGPPIAPYEQYF.

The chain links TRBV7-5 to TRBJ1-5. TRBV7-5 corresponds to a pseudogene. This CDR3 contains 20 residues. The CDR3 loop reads CARSLEFLVLRGASNQPQHF. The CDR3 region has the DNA TGTGCCAGAAGCTTAGAGTTTCTAGTTCTAAGGGGGGCGAGCAATCAGCCCCAGCATTTT.